This TCR beta chain was profiled in a study of CD8 T cells in ankylosing spondylitis. Note on this clonotype: Antigen unknown.

Whole-study findings and limits: As for the disease-linked clones, they showed a CD8+ phenotype and occurred at relatively low frequencies in peripheral blood. Matched ankylosing spondylitis synovial fluid reportedly showed significant enrichment of disease-linked clones. Seemingly distinctive of ankylosing spondylitis blood was a TCR beta motif formed by eight highly homologous variants.

Construction of TCR beta libraries was performed using quantitative 5'-RACE with molecular barcodes. TCRdb reanalysed the 5' RACE reads using MiXCR and keeps one entry per CDR3 protein. Among 300,000 to 400,000 distinct CDR3 sequences listed, about a fifth were seen once. CDR3 size: 16 residues. V lost 5 bases to trimming and J lost 4 bases, with 21 bases between them. The germline gives CDR1 SGHVS, CDR2 FQNEAQ. This clonotype was obtained from a male donor with ankylosing spondylitis. The sequencing input was blood, either unsorted or a sorted T cell fraction (not recorded which). The rearrangement uses TRBV7-8 and TRBJ2-7; D call uncertain. DNA of the CDR3: TGTGCCAGCAGCCATCTGGGTCCTCCAATTCTATACGAGCAGTACTTC. It yields the protein CASSHLGPPILYEQYF.